Here is one TCR beta chain with its context. Its antigen is as yet unknown. The data stem from a study of shared clonotypes between healthy human individuals. Turning to the study itself: Researchers assigned three CD4 naive, three CD4 memory, two CD8 naive and one CD8 memory plate to each donor. General observations from the study: Memory subsets had estimated richness that was generally smaller than that of naive subsets.

This CDR3 is 11 amino acids long. CDR1 is LGHNA, CDR2 YNFKEQ, per germline. V was shortened by 5 bases and J by 3 bases, with 5 bases between the two germline ends. Replicate PCRs for sorted subsets used around 200 ng DNA; this equaled 30,000 to 35,000 T cell genomes. Using immunoSEQ multiplex PCR, the repertoire was profiled, and TCRdb retains in-frame clones only, with some absent. The table lists 900,000 to 1,200,000 clones, roughly 74% of them singletons. The V call is TRBV4-2, the J call TRBJ2-7; D gene ambiguous. The clonotype originates from a young man in good health. Some clones in this sample may be carry-over from other donors' samples. The sequenced sample was memory CD4+ T cells from PBMCs. Subset: CD45RA-negative fraction. This CDR3 is CASSSVYEQYF. The CDR3 DNA sequence: TGTGCCAGCAGCTCCGTCTACGAGCAGTACTTC.